This entry concerns a single T cell receptor (beta chain). The sample is drawn from a study of blood T cell repertoires in COVID-19. CDR1 MNHEY and CDR2 SVGAGI come from the germline V gene. The ends were cut back, 2 bases at V and 5 bases at J, with 12 bases in the middle. The CDR3 loop spans 15 amino acids. Under the authors' procedure: Amplifying reference gene primers gave estimates of nucleated cell counts. The repertoire was sequenced with immunoSEQ multiplex PCR; TCRdb's copy has only in-frame clones and lacks some. Clone size and the V and J calls come from that table; the DNA yielded D and trimming. This table has around 180,000 clones, 65% to 80% appearing once.

The genes are TRBV6-5 and TRBJ1-4, with a weak D call TRBD1 (5 bases). The receptor's source is a woman aged 45-60 years with acute COVID-19. Source material: PBMCs or T cells enriched from blood (not recorded which). The CDR3 nucleotides are TGTGCCAGCAGTTACACGGCAGGGAGGAATGAAAAACTGTTTTTT. As protein: CASSYTAGRNEKLFF.